This T cell receptor beta chain was sequenced for a study of T cells after yellow fever vaccination. General study findings and limits: Few clonotypes appeared in both CD4 and CD8 compartments. Re-detected after boosting: most primary clones, more than 95% of CD4 and 80% to 90% of CD8.

A note on this clonotype: Antigen unknown.

One entry per CDR3 protein, called by TCRdb with MiXCR from the 5' RACE reads. This sample carries 250,000 to 400,000 distinct CDR3 sequences, approximately 4.5% of them seen once, and the ten largest clones take approximately 19%. The CDR3 extends over 13 amino acids. The germline V gene encodes CDR1 MGHRA and CDR2 YSYEKL. V was cut by 0 bases and J by 4 bases, with 6 bases left in between. The TCR sequence derives from a man aged 18 to 35 who received the YFV17D yellow fever vaccine. The material sequenced was PBMCs, taken 15 days after the yellow fever booster vaccination. V is TRBV4-1 and J is TRBJ1-2; D remains ambiguous. CDR3 sequence (DNA): TGCGCCAGCAGCCAAGAATCGGTCTATGGCTACACCTTC. This encodes CASSQESVYGYTF.